This T cell receptor (beta chain) appears in the sequencing data of a study of vaccination and CD4 T cells after COVID-19. The study sequenced cultured CD4+ T cell DNA using the Oncomine TCR Beta short-read assay. TCRdb re-derived calls from the PCR reads in MiXCR, one entry per CDR3 protein. Of more than 9,500 distinct CDR3 sequences in the sample, 60% were seen once. Treatment described: approximately 9-day PBMC culture with coronavirus spike peptide pools or control peptides (ViraFEST assay). Concerning this clonotype itself: Its antigen is still unknown.

Trimming removed 2 bases at V and 2 bases at J, with 6 bases between. Germline V gene lookup returns CDR1 ENHRY and CDR2 SYGVKD. The CDR3 consists of 13 residues. The receptor comes from a human donor who had recovered from COVID-19. Sequenced: CD4+ T cells from blood, cultured in vitro. V is TRBV10-3 and J is TRBJ1-1; D not resolved. The CDR3 nucleotides are TGTGCCATCAGTGAGGTGGTCAACACTGAAGCTTTCTTT. Translated: CAISEVVNTEAFF.